The 10 T cell receptor beta chains below were found in one sample sequenced in a study of blood T cell repertoires in COVID-19. Sequencing was performed with immunoSEQ multiplex PCR; in TCRdb, only in-frame clones are kept and a portion is missing. Of 100,000 to 150,000 clones listed, around 63% are singletons. Sequencing input: peripheral blood. The receptors here all came from a woman aged 70-85 years with acute or convalescent COVID-19.

V gene TRBV6-5 combines with J gene TRBJ2-5, with 8 positions matching TRBD2. Trimming took 7 bases from V and 2 from J; bases not matched to a gene: 6. CDR1 MNHEY and CDR2 SVGAGI come from the germline V gene. The CDR3 runs to 14 residues. Written as DNA, the CDR3 is TGTGCCAGCAACATAGCGGGGAGTCAAGAGACCCAGTACTTC. Translation: CASNIAGSQETQYF.

The gene calls are TRBV21-1 and TRBJ2-1; the listed D gene, TRBD2, was not tested against the DNA. TRBV21-1 is noted as a pseudogene. The CDR3 runs 16 residues. In nucleotides, the CDR3 is TGTGCCAGCAGCGACCCTCCCCCGACTAGAGACAATGAGCAGTTCTTC. Translated, it gives CASSDPPPTRDNEQFF.

The table lists this clone with a few counts. The chain uses TRBV6-5 and TRBJ1-2, with 11 positions matching TRBD1. The ends lost 4 bases at V and 7 bases at J; junction bases unmatched: 11. Germline V lookup: CDR1 MNHEY, CDR2 SVGAGI. The CDR3 is 16 residues long. CDR3 protein: CASSFGQGAPGIGYTF. The DNA for the CDR3 is TGTGCCAGCAGTTTTGGACAGGGGGCCCCGGGTATTGGCTACACCTTC.

The chain carries TRBV19 and TRBJ1-2; D is possibly TRBD1 (5 bases). V lost 7 bases to trimming and J lost 4 bases, with 22 bases between them. The germline CDR1 and CDR2 sequences are LNHDA and SQIVND (reference sequence). This CDR3 comprises 16 residues. CDR3: CASIGSRTGGIYGYTF. The DNA of the CDR3 is TGTGCCAGTATCGGGTCCCGGACTGGGGGGATCTATGGCTACACCTTC.

The sample holds a few counts of this clone. The chain carries TRBV28 and TRBJ1-2, with TRBD1 matching 8 bases. The V gene end was trimmed by 5 bases and the J gene end by 0 bases; junction bases not matched to a gene: 8. The CDR3 loop spans 16 amino acids. In germline, CDR1 is MDHEN, CDR2 SYDVKM. The CDR3, as DNA: TGTGCCAGCAGTCCGGGACAGGTGACTTCTAACTATGGCTACACCTTC. Translation: CASSPGQVTSNYGYTF.

This clone was seen only a few times. The chain carries TRBV6-1 and TRBJ1-2; 7 bases line up with TRBD1. Per the germline V gene, CDR1 is MNHNS and CDR2 is SASEGT. This CDR3 contains 14 residues. V trimming: 5 bases; J trimming: 7 bases; junction bases outside the gene matches: 10. CDR3 in amino acids: CASSQQGSGVGYTF. CDR3 bases: TGTGCCAGCAGTCAACAGGGGAGTGGGGTTGGCTACACCTTC.

The rearrangement uses TRBV10-3 and TRBJ1-1, with TRBD1 matching over 9 bases. V lost 9 bases, J lost 5 bases, and 7 bases stayed unmatched. The CDR3 is 13 residues long. Germline CDR1 is ENHRY and CDR2 is SYGVKD. CDR3 nucleotide sequence: TGTGCCATAGCCGGGACAGGGATTACTGAAGCTTTCTTT. Translated: CAIAGTGITEAFF.

V and J are TRBV4-3 and TRBJ1-2, with TRBD1 as a possible D gene (6 bases). The length of the CDR3 is 15 residues. Germline CDR1 LGHNA, CDR2 YSLEER. Trimming cost V 1 base and J 4 bases, with 13 bases left between them. The CDR3 here is CASSQVAGASYGYTF. CDR3 DNA: TGCGCCAGCAGCCAAGTGGCGGGGGCGTCCTATGGCTACACCTTC.

This rearrangement joins TRBV7-9 to TRBJ1-5, with 8 bases aligning to TRBD1. Germline values: CDR1 SEHNR, CDR2 FQNEAQ (reference sequence). The ends lost 5 bases at V and 0 bases at J; junction bases unmatched: 3. The CDR3 contains 15 residues. CDR3 residues: CASSRTGNSNQPQHF. The CDR3 region has the DNA TGTGCCAGCAGCAGGACAGGGAATAGCAATCAGCCCCAGCATTTT.

CDR3 DNA: TGTGCCAGCAGCAAAGTTGGCGGGGAGAAGGGAAATGAGCAGTTCTTC. This encodes CASSKVGGEKGNEQFF. The chain couples TRBV21-1 to TRBJ2-1; TRBD2, as called in the table, went unchecked against the DNA. TRBV21-1 is designated a pseudogene. CDR3 size: 16 residues.